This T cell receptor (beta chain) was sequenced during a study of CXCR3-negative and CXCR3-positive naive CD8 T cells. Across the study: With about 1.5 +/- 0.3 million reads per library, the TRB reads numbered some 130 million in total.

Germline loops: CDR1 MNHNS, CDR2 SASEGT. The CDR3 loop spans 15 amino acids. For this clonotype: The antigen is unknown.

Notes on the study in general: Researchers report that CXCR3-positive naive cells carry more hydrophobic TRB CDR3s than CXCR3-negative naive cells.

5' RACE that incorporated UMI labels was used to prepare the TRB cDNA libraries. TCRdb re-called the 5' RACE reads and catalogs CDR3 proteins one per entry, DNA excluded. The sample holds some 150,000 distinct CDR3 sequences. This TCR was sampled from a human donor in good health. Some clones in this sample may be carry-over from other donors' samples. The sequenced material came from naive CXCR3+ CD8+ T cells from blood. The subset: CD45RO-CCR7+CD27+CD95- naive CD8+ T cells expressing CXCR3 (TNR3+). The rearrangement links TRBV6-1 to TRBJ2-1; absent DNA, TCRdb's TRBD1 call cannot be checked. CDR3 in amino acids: CASSEDPGAYNEQFF.